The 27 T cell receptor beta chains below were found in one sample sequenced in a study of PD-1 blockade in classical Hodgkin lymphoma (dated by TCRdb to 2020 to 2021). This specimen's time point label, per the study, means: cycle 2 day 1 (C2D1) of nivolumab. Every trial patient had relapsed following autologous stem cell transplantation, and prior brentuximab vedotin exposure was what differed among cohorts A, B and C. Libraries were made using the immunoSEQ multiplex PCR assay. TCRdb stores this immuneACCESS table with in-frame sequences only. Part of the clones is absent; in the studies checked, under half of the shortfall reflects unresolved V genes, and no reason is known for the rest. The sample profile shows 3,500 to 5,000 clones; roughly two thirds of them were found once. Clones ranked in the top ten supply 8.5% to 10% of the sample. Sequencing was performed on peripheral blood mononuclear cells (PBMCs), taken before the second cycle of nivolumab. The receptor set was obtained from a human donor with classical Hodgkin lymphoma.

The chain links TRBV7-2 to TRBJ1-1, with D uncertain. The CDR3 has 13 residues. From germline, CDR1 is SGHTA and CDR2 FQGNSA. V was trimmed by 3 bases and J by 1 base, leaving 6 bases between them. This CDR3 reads CASSFSKNTEAFF. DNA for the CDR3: TGTGCCAGCAGCTTTTCGAAGAACACTGAAGCTTTCTTT.

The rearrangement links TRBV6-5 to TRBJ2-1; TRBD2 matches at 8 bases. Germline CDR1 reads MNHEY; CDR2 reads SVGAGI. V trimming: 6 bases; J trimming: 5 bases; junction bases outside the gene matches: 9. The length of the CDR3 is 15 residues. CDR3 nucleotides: TGTGCCAGCAGCCGCCGACTAGCGAATGACAATGAGCAGTTCTTC. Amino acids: CASSRRLANDNEQFF.

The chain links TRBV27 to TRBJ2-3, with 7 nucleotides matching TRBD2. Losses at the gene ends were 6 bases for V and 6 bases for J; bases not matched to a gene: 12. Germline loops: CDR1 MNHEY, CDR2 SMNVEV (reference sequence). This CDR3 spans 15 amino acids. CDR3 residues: CASSLRGRAGDTQYF. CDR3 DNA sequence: TGTGCCAGCAGCCTGAGAGGGAGGGCCGGGGATACGCAGTATTTT.

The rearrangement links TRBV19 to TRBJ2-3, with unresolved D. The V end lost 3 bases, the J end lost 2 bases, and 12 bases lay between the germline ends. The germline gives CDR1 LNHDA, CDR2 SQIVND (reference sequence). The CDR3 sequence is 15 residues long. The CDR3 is CASSISGLDTDTQYF. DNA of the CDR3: TGTGCCAGTAGTATCTCCGGATTAGACACAGATACGCAGTATTTT. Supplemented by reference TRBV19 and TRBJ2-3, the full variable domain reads DGGITQSPKYLFRKEGQNVTLSCEQNLNHDAMYWYRQDPGQGLRLIYYSQIVNDFQKGDIAEGYSVSREKKESFPLTVTSAQKNPTAFYLCASSISGLDTDTQYFGPGTRLTVL.

CDR3: CASSNLYGYTF. The CDR3 coding sequence is TGTGCCAGCAGTAACCTCTATGGCTACACCTTC. This chain joins TRBV28 and TRBJ1-2; D ambiguous. Germline V gene data show CDR1 as MDHEN and CDR2 as SYDVKM. This CDR3 comprises 11 residues. V was shortened by 5 bases and J by 4 bases, with 5 bases between the two germline ends.

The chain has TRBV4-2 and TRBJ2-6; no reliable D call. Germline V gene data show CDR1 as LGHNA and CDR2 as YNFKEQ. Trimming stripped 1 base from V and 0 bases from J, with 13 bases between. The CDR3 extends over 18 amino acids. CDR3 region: CASSQASSLGSGANVLTF. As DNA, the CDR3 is TGTGCCAGCAGCCAAGCCTCATCACTGGGCTCTGGGGCCAACGTCCTGACTTTC.

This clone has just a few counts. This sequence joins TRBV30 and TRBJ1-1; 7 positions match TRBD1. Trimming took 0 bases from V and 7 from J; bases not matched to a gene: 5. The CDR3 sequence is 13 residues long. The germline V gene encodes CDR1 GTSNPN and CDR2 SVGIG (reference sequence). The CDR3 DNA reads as TGTGCCTGGAGTGTCGGGACAGCAAGTGAAGCTTTCTTT. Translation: CAWSVGTASEAFF.

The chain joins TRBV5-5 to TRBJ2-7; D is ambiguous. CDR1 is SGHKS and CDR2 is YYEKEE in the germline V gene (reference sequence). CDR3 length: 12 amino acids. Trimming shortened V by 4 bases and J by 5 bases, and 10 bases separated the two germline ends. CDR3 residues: CASSLGFDEQYF. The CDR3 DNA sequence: TGTGCCAGCAGCCTGGGATTCGACGAGCAGTACTTC.

This chain's CDR3 is CASRGTGGSPLHF. Here the CDR3 DNA reads TGTGCCAGCAGAGGGACAGGGGGCTCACCCCTCCACTTT. The gene calls are TRBV27 and TRBJ1-6; 12 bases fit TRBD1. The CDR3 totals 13 residues. Per the germline V gene, CDR1 is MNHEY and CDR2 is SMNVEV (reference sequence). J was trimmed by 10 bases and V by 6 bases; bases with no gene match: 1.

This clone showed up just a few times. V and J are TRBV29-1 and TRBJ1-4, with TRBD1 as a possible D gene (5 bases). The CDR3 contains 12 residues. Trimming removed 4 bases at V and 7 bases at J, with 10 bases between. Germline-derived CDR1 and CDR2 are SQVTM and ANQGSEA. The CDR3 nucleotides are TGCAGCGTTGCGGCAGGGACTGAAAAACTGTTTTTT. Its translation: CSVAAGTEKLFF.

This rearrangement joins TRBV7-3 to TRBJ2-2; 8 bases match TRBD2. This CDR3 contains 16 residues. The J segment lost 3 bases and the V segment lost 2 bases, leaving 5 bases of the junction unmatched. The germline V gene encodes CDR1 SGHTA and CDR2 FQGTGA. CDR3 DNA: TGTGCCAGCAGCTTATTAGCGGGACGGGACACCGGGGAGCTGTTTTTT. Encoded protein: CASSLLAGRDTGELFF.

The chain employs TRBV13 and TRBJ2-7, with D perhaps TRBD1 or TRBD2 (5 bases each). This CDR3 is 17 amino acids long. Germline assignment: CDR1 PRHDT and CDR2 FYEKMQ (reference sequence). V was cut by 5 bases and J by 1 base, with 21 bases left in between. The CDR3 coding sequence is TGTGCCAGCAGCCCCCCCGGGGCTCGTTCAACTTCCTACGAGCAGTACTTC. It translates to CASSPPGARSTSYEQYF. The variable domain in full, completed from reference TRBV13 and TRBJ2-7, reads AAGVIQSPRHLIKEKRETATLKCYPIPRHDTVYWYQQGPGQDPQFLISFYEKMQSDKGSIPDRFSAQQFSDYHSELNMSSLELGDSALYFCASSPPGARSTSYEQYFGPGTRLTVT.

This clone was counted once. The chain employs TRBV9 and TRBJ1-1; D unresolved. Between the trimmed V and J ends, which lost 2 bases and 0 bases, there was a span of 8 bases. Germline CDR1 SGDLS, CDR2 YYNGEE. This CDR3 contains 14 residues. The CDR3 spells CASSVLEVNTEAFF. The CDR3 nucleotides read TGTGCCAGCAGCGTTCTCGAGGTGAACACTGAAGCTTTCTTT.

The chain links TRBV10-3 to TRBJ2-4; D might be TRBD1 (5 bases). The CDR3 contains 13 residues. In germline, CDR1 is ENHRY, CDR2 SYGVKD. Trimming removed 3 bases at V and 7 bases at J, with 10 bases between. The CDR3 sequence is CAISDREGNIQYF. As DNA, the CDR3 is TGTGCCATCAGTGACAGGGAAGGGAACATTCAGTACTTC.

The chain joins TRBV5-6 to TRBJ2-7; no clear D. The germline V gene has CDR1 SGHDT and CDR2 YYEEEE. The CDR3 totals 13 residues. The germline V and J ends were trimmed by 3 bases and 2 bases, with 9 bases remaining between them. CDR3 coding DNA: TGTGCCAGCAGCTCAGATTCTCCCTACGAGCAGTACTTC. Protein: CASSSDSPYEQYF.

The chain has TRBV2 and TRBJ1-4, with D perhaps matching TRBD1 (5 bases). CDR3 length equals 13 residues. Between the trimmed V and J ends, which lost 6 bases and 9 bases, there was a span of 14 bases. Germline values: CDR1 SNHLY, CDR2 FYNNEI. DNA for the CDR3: TGTGCCAGCAGGGTTAGAGGGGATCAAAAACTGTTTTTT. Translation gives CASRVRGDQKLFF.

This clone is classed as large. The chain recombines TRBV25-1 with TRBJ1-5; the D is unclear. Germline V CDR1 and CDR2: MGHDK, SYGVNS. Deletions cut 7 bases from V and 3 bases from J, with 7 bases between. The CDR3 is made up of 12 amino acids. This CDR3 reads CASNQDNQPQHF. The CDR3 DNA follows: TGTGCCAGCAATCAGGACAATCAGCCCCAGCATTTT.

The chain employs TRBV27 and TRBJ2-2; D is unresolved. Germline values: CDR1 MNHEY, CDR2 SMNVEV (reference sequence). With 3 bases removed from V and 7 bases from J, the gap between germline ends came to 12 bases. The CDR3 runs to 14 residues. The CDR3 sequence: CASSLTLSFGELFF. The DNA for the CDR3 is TGTGCCAGCAGTTTGACCTTATCCTTCGGGGAGCTGTTTTTT.

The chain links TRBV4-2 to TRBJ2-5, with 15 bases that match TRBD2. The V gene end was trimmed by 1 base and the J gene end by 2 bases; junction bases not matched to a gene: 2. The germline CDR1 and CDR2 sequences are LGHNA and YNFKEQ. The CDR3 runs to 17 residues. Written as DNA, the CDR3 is TGTGCCAGCAGCCAAGGGACTAGCGGGGGGGAGCAAGAGACCCAGTACTTC. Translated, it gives CASSQGTSGGEQETQYF.

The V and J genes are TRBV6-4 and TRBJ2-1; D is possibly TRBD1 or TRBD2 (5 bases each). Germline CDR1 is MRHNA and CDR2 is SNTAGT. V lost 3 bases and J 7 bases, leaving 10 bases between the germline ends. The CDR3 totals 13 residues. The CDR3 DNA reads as TGTGCCAGCAGTGAAATATGGGGGAATGAGCAGTTCTTC. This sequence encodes CASSEIWGNEQFF.

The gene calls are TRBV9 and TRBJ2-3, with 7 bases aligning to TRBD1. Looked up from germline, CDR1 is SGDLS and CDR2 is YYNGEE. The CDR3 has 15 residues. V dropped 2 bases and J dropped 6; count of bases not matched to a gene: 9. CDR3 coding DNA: TGTGCCAGCAGCGTTCGGGACCGAGGGGGCGATACGCAGTATTTT. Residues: CASSVRDRGGDTQYF.

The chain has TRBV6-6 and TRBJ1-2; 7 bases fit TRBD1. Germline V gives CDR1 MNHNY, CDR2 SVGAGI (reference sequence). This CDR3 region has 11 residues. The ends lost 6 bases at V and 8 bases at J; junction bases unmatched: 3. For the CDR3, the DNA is TGTGCCAGCAGACAGGGGAACGGCTACACCTTC. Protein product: CASRQGNGYTF.

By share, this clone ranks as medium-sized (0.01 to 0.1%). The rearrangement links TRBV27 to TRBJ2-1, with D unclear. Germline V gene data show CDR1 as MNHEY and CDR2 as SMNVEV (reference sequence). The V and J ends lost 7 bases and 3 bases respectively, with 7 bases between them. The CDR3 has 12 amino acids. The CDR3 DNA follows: TGTGCCAGCATCCCCCGCTACAATGAGCAGTTCTTC. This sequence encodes CASIPRYNEQFF.

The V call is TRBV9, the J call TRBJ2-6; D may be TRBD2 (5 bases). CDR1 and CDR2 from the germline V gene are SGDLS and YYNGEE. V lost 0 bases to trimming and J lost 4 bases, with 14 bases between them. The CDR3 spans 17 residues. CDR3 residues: CASSVAPGVIGANVLTF. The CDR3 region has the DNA TGTGCCAGCAGCGTAGCTCCCGGGGTGATAGGGGCCAACGTCCTGACTTTC.

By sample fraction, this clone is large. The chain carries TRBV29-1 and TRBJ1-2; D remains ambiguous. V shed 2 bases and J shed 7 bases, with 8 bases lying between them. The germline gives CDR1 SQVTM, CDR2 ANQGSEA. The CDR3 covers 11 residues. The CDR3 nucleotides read TGCAGCGTTGAAAAAGGGATTGGCTACACCTTC. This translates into CSVEKGIGYTF.

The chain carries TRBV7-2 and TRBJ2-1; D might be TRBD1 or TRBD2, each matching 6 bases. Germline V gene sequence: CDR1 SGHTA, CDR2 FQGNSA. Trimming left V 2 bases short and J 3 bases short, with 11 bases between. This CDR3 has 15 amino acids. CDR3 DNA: TGTGCCAGCAGCTTAACGGGGGCCGTCTACAATGAGCAGTTCTTC. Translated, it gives CASSLTGAVYNEQFF.

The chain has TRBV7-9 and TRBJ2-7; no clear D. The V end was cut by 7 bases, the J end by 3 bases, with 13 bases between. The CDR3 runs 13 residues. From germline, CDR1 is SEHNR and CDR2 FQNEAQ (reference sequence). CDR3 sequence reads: CASTELLYYEQYF. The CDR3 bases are TGTGCCAGCACCGAACTCCTCTACTACGAGCAGTACTTC.